This T cell receptor (beta chain) was observed in a study of shared clonotypes between healthy human individuals. Study-wide findings and caveats: Depth was large, yet rarefaction showed that sorted-subset sequencing was incomplete.

The ends were cut back, 0 bases at V and 7 bases at J, with 20 bases in the middle. The CDR3 loop spans 16 amino acids. Germline V CDR1 and CDR2: SGDLS, YYNGEE. Here immunoSEQ multiplex PCR was the method, and the copy in TCRdb shows in-frame clones only, minus some. The table records around 2,000,000 clones, just under 95% of them present only once. Only CD45RO-negative cells positively selected for CCR7 counted as naive CD8 cells, so terminally differentiated effector memory CD45RA+ cells were excluded. This clone was seen once. The antigen is undetermined. The rearrangement links TRBV9 to TRBJ2-7, with D perhaps matching TRBD2 (5 bases). The sequenced material came from naive CD8+ T cells sorted from blood. This TCR was sampled from a man between 18 and 35 years old in good health. The chain's CDR3 is CASSVGGDGPFGEQYF. The CDR3 nucleotides are TGTGCCAGCAGCGTAGGGGGAGACGGCCCATTTGGGGAGCAGTACTTC.